This T cell receptor beta chain was identified during a study of T-cell memory formation after mild COVID-19. TCRdb independently ran MiXCR on the 5' RACE reads; one entry per CDR3 protein. The repertoire has more than 300,000 distinct CDR3 sequences, 12% to 15% of them found once; the top ten carry about 24%. V shed 3 bases, J shed 4 bases, and the junction held 8 bases outside the gene matches. Germline values: CDR1 SGHRS, CDR2 YFSETQ. There are 16 residues in the CDR3. This TCR was sampled from a man aged 18 to 35 who had mild COVID-19 (a few samples of this study predate the infection). Cell type and time point are not known. The sequenced sample consisted of PBMCs or a T cell subset sorted from them (not recorded which). The chain joins TRBV5-1 to TRBJ1-5; 9 nucleotides line up with TRBD1. CDR3 loop: CASSYEPGQGNQPQHF. CDR3 nucleotides: TGCGCCAGCAGCTATGAGCCGGGACAGGGAAATCAGCCCCAGCATTTT.